A single sample gave rise to the 31 T cell receptor beta chains below, sequenced in a study of cytomegalovirus exposure and HLA in healthy donors. The PCR employed 60 Vbeta primers together with 13 Jbeta primers. Assay: immunoSEQ multiplex PCR; the TCRdb copy retains only in-frame clones and omits some. The data contain some 79,000 clones, around 78% of them singletons. The sequencing sample was made of PBMCs. The receptor set was obtained from a male donor in good health and CMV-seropositive.

The chain has TRBV19 and TRBJ2-3; D might be TRBD2 (6 bases). Deletions cut 7 bases from V and 5 bases from J, with 13 bases between. Germline loops: CDR1 LNHDA, CDR2 SQIVND (reference sequence). The CDR3 extends over 13 amino acids. CDR3 sequence (DNA): TGTGCCAGTAATGCGGGGCAGGGAGATACGCAGTATTTT. It is translated as CASNAGQGDTQYF.

This clone was recorded a few times. CDR3 in amino acids: CASSNMLGGSNQPQHF. For the CDR3, the DNA is TGCGCCAGCAGCAATATGCTCGGGGGAAGTAATCAGCCCCAGCATTTT. The J gene is TRBJ1-5, the V gene TRBV4-1; D possibly corresponds to TRBD1 (5 bases). CDR3 length equals 16 residues. Deletions cut 5 bases from V and 4 bases from J, with 18 bases between. Germline V lookup: CDR1 MGHRA, CDR2 YSYEKL.

This clone appeared a few times. This chain uses TRBV4-3 with TRBJ2-2, with 12 bases fitting TRBD2. Germline V gene data show CDR1 as LGHNA and CDR2 as YSLEER. This CDR3 contains 16 residues. The trim removed 3 bases at V and 9 bases at J, leaving 8 bases unmatched. The CDR3 DNA reads TGCGCCAGCAGCCATCCTCCGACTAGCGGGGGCCGGGAGCTGTTTTTT. Amino acids: CASSHPPTSGGRELFF.

J is TRBJ2-6 and V is TRBV2; D possibly corresponds to TRBD1 (6 bases). Germline assignment: CDR1 SNHLY and CDR2 FYNNEI. Trimming took off 2 bases at V and 0 bases at J, with 14 bases between the two ends. The CDR3 extends over 18 amino acids. The CDR3 bases are TGTGCCAGCAGTGAAATGGGACAATCCTTCTCTGGGGCCAACGTCCTGACTTTC. This gives the protein CASSEMGQSFSGANVLTF. Based on the CDR3 plus reference TRBV2 and TRBJ2-6, the full variable domain is EPEVTQTPSHQVTQMGQEVILRCVPISNHLYFYWYRQILGQKVEFLVSFYNNEISEKSEIFDDQFSVERPDGSNFTLKIRSTKLEDSAMYFCASSEMGQSFSGANVLTFGAGSRLTVL.

The rearrangement uses TRBV18 and TRBJ1-6; D remains ambiguous. The CDR3 consists of 14 residues. V was clipped by 3 bases and J by 13 bases, with 16 bases between them. Germline values: CDR1 KGHSH, CDR2 LQKENI. The DNA of the CDR3 is TGTGCCAGCTCACCCGTCGCCCTTGAACGGCCCCTCCACTTT. Protein sequence: CASSPVALERPLHF.

This clone was observed a handful of times. The rearrangement uses TRBV4-2 and TRBJ2-7, with TRBD2 identical over 7 bases. CDR1 and CDR2 (germline): LGHNA, YNFKEQ. The CDR3 runs to 14 residues. The ends lost 1 base at V and 4 bases at J; junction bases unmatched: 4. CDR3 coding DNA: TGTGCCAGCAGCCAAGGGGGCGGGAGATACGAGCAGTACTTC. It codes for CASSQGGGRYEQYF.

This chain uses TRBV11-2 with TRBJ2-1, with 8 bases matching TRBD1. This CDR3 spans 15 amino acids. Germline V CDR1 and CDR2: SGHAT, FQNNGV. J gave up 10 bases and V 0 bases, and 8 bases lay outside the gene matches. The CDR3 DNA reads as TGTGCCAGCAGCTTAGAGGACAGGGCTACAATGGAGCAGTTCTTC. Its translation is CASSLEDRATMEQFF.

The J gene is TRBJ2-5, the V gene TRBV6-4; 12 positions match TRBD2. The ends lost 3 bases at V and 5 bases at J; junction bases unmatched: 7. This CDR3 spans 16 amino acids. Germline loops: CDR1 MRHNA, CDR2 SNTAGT. The DNA of the CDR3 is TGTGCCAGCAGTGAATCGGGACTAGCGGGTCCGGAGACCCAGTACTTC. Translated: CASSESGLAGPETQYF.

This chain links TRBV15 with TRBJ1-3; no clear D gene. Deletions cut 0 bases from V and 2 bases from J, with 8 bases between. CDR1 and CDR2 (germline): LNHNV, YYDKDF (reference sequence). This CDR3 is 15 amino acids long. In nucleotides, the CDR3 is TGTGCCACCAGCAGAGATCTCCCAGCTGGAAACACCATATATTTT. This translates into CATSRDLPAGNTIYF.

The chain is built from TRBV6-5 and TRBJ1-6; D possibly corresponds to TRBD1 (5 bases). The germline V gene has CDR1 MNHEY and CDR2 SVGAGI. The V and J ends lost 5 bases and 15 bases respectively, with 11 bases between them. This CDR3 has 11 amino acids. CDR3 nucleotides: TGTGCCAGCAGTAACCGGGGGGTCCTCCACTTT. As protein: CASSNRGVLHF.

This clone was detected a few times. The chain uses TRBV19 and TRBJ2-1; TRBD2 aligns across 10 bases. Germline loops: CDR1 LNHDA, CDR2 SQIVND (reference sequence). This CDR3 spans 15 amino acids. The V and J ends lost 4 bases and 4 bases, in that order; junction bases with no gene match: 4. CDR3 DNA sequence: TGTGCCAGTAGTAGACTAGCGGGTTCTTACAATGAGCAGTTCTTC. Protein sequence: CASSRLAGSYNEQFF.

The rearrangement links TRBV9 to TRBJ2-7, with 9 bases matching TRBD1. With 2 bases clipped from V and 6 bases from J, the junction kept 6 bases outside the gene matches. Germline CDR1 SGDLS, CDR2 YYNGEE. The CDR3 covers 14 residues. CDR3 sequence (DNA): TGTGCCAGCAGCGTTGACCCACAGGGGGCCGAGCAGTACTTC. Its translation is CASSVDPQGAEQYF.

The rearrangement joins TRBV19 to TRBJ2-1, with TRBD2 identical over 10 bases. The germline V gene has CDR1 LNHDA and CDR2 SQIVND (reference sequence). The junction had 7 bases not matched to a gene; V was cut back by 7 bases and J by 4 bases. CDR3 size: 15 residues. The CDR3 sequence: CASTSGLAFYNEQFF. CDR3 DNA sequence: TGTGCCAGTACCTCGGGACTAGCGTTTTACAATGAGCAGTTCTTC.

This chain joins TRBV19 and TRBJ2-1; D ambiguous. The CDR3 spans 13 residues. Trimming removed 3 bases from V and 5 bases from J, with 8 bases in between. Looked up from germline, CDR1 is LNHDA and CDR2 is SQIVND (reference sequence). In DNA, the CDR3 is TGTGCCAGTAGTATTAGTCCGGACAATGAGCAGTTCTTC. This sequence encodes CASSISPDNEQFF.

The rearrangement uses TRBV27 and TRBJ1-5; maybe TRBD1 (5 bases). V was clipped by 3 bases and J by 6 bases, with 12 bases between them. This CDR3 region has 14 residues. The germline CDR1 and CDR2 sequences are MNHEY and SMNVEV (reference sequence). The CDR3 coding sequence is TGTGCCAGCAGTTTCGCAGGGTCTGGTCAGCCCCAGCATTTT. It yields the protein CASSFAGSGQPQHF.

The chain combines TRBV7-9 with TRBJ2-3; perhaps TRBD2 as D (6 bases). Germline V gene sequence: CDR1 SEHNR, CDR2 FQNEAQ (reference sequence). The length of the CDR3 is 13 residues. Trimming removed 5 bases at V and 1 base at J, with 7 bases between. CDR3 DNA sequence: TGTGCCAGCAGCAGCGGGCGCACAGATACGCAGTATTTT. Translation gives CASSSGRTDTQYF. Based on the CDR3 plus reference TRBV7-9 and TRBJ2-3, the full variable domain is DTGVSQNPRHKITKRGQNVTFRCDPISEHNRLYWYRQTLGQGPEFLTYFQNEAQLEKSRLLSDRFSAERPKGSFSTLEIQRTEQGDSAMYLCASSSGRTDTQYFGPGTRLTVL.

The chain joins TRBV7-8 to TRBJ1-1; TRBD1 matches at 7 bases. V was clipped by 5 bases and J by 1 base; unmatched bases: 7. Germline V lookup: CDR1 SGHVS, CDR2 FQNEAQ. This CDR3 has 15 amino acids. In nucleotides, the CDR3 is TGTGCCAGCAGCATTGACAGGGTGGGGAACACTGAAGCTTTCTTT. It is translated as CASSIDRVGNTEAFF.

V and J are TRBV27 and TRBJ2-7; D is unclear. CDR3 length equals 14 residues. Germline V CDR1 and CDR2: MNHEY, SMNVEV (reference sequence). Trimming stripped 6 bases from V and 1 base from J, with 13 bases between. The CDR3 sequence is CASSPGVVSYEQYF. The CDR3 DNA reads TGTGCCAGCAGCCCAGGTGTGGTTTCCTACGAGCAGTACTTC.

This clone was recorded a few times. This chain uses TRBV6-1 with TRBJ1-2; tentatively, D is TRBD1 (6 bases). The germline V gene has CDR1 MNHNS and CDR2 SASEGT. The CDR3 loop spans 12 amino acids. Trimming shortened V by 3 bases and J by 8 bases, and 10 bases separated the two germline ends. CDR3 protein: CASSDNRVGYTF. In DNA form, the CDR3 reads TGTGCCAGCAGTGATAACAGGGTGGGCTACACCTTC.

This rearrangement joins TRBV6-6 to TRBJ1-4; 12 bases are shared with TRBD1. From germline, CDR1 is MNHNY and CDR2 SVGAGI (reference sequence). This CDR3 is built from 16 residues. The J segment lost 5 bases and the V segment lost 6 bases, leaving 7 bases of the junction unmatched. This CDR3 is CASSRDRGLMNEKLFF. The CDR3 bases are TGTGCCAGCAGCCGGGACAGGGGGCTGATGAATGAAAAACTGTTTTTT.

This chain links TRBV27 with TRBJ2-7, with D maybe TRBD2 (5 bases). The CDR3 has 12 amino acids. V was trimmed by 3 bases and J by 5 bases, leaving 8 bases between them. Germline V gene sequence: CDR1 MNHEY, CDR2 SMNVEV (reference sequence). Written as DNA, the CDR3 is TGTGCCAGCAGTTTCCCCGGGAACGAGCAGTACTTC. Encoded protein: CASSFPGNEQYF.

The rearrangement joins TRBV15 to TRBJ2-5; 9 nucleotides line up with TRBD2. Germline lookup yields CDR1 LNHNV and CDR2 YYDKDF (reference sequence). The ends lost 0 bases at V and 4 bases at J; junction bases unmatched: 6. The CDR3 length is 16 residues. CDR3 amino acids: CATSREVVAGVETQYF. The CDR3 DNA follows: TGTGCCACCAGCAGAGAAGTAGTAGCGGGAGTAGAGACCCAGTACTTC.

The chain uses TRBV18 and TRBJ1-6; D is ambiguous. The V and J ends lost 2 bases and 8 bases respectively, with 10 bases between them. The CDR3 has 14 amino acids. The germline CDR1 and CDR2 sequences are KGHSH and LQKENI. The chain's CDR3 is CASSPRSEDSPLHF. Here the CDR3 DNA reads TGTGCCAGCTCACCAAGGAGTGAGGATTCACCCCTCCACTTT. Supplemented by reference TRBV18 and TRBJ1-6, the full variable domain reads NAGVMQNPRHLVRRRGQEARLRCSPMKGHSHVYWYRQLPEEGLKFMVYLQKENIIDESGMPKERFSAEFPKEGPSILRIQQVVRGDSAAYFCASSPRSEDSPLHFGNGTRLTVT.

The chain links TRBV5-4 to TRBJ2-3; 7 positions match TRBD2. The CDR3 is 18 amino acids. Germline CDR1 SGHNT, CDR2 YYREEE (reference sequence). Trimming took 0 bases from V and 4 from J; bases not matched to a gene: 14. CDR3 residues: CASSLGAGAGRVSDTQYF. DNA for the CDR3: TGTGCCAGCAGCTTGGGGGCGGGAGCGGGAAGGGTTTCAGATACGCAGTATTTT.

Comment on this clone: A junction end diverges from the germline sequence, so it may reflect a read error. The chain carries TRBV7-7 and TRBJ2-7; 7 bases map to TRBD2. Germline loops: CDR1 SSHAT, CDR2 FNYEAQ (reference sequence). CDR3 length: 15 residues. The CDR3 here is CASSLGVAGAYEQYF. DNA of the CDR3: TGTGCTAGCAGCTTAGGGGTGGCGGGAGCCTACGAGCAGTACTTC.

This clone was counted a few times. This rearrangement joins TRBV2 to TRBJ2-1; a weak D match, TRBD2 (5 bases). The CDR3 contains 12 residues. The ends were cut back, 8 bases at V and 4 bases at J, with 9 bases in the middle. From germline, CDR1 is SNHLY and CDR2 FYNNEI. The CDR3 is CASRDGYNEQFF. The CDR3 nucleotides are TGTGCCAGCCGGGATGGGTACAATGAGCAGTTCTTC.

A few counts support this clone. V and J are TRBV29-1 and TRBJ1-5, with D possibly matching TRBD1 (6 bases). Germline CDR1 SQVTM, CDR2 ANQGSEA. Between the trimmed V and J ends, which lost 5 bases and 0 bases, there was a span of 17 bases. This CDR3 contains 16 residues. CDR3 amino acids: CSVLRTDLNSNQPQHF. The CDR3 DNA reads TGCAGCGTTCTCCGGACAGACCTCAATAGCAATCAGCCCCAGCATTTT. Full variable domain (remainder filled in from reference TRBV29-1 and TRBJ1-5): SAVISQKPSRDICQRGTSLTIQCQVDSQVTMMFWYRQQPGQSLTLIATANQGSEATYESGFVIDKFPISRPNLTFSTLTVSNMSPEDSSIYLCSVLRTDLNSNQPQHFGDGTRLSIL.

The CDR3 nucleotides are TGTGCCAGCAATCGAGAACCCTCGGGTGGCTACACCTTC. It specifies CASNREPSGGYTF. The chain combines TRBV6-1 with TRBJ1-2; D gene uncertain. V was trimmed by 7 bases and J by 7 bases, leaving 16 bases between them. The CDR3 runs to 13 residues. In germline, CDR1 is MNHNS, CDR2 SASEGT.

The rearrangement joins TRBV19 to TRBJ2-3; TRBD1 aligns across 8 bases. This CDR3 has 13 amino acids. CDR1 is LNHDA and CDR2 is SQIVND in the germline V gene (reference sequence). V shed 6 bases, J shed 4 bases, and the junction held 3 bases outside the gene matches. In DNA form, the CDR3 reads TGTGCCAGTAGGGACAGGGCCGCAGATACGCAGTATTTT. Translation gives CASRDRAADTQYF.

The chain recombines TRBV25-1 with TRBJ1-1; D not certain. This CDR3 region has 14 residues. The germline V and J ends were trimmed by 4 bases and 4 bases, with 13 bases remaining between them. The germline V gene encodes CDR1 MGHDK and CDR2 SYGVNS. CDR3 nucleotides: TGTGCCAGCAGTGCTCGAGGGCTTTCCACTGAAGCTTTCTTT. It codes for CASSARGLSTEAFF.

The chain links TRBV28 to TRBJ1-2; D remains ambiguous. Germline CDR1 reads MDHEN; CDR2 reads SYDVKM. Trimming removed 10 bases from V and 7 bases from J, with 10 bases in between. This CDR3 has 10 amino acids. The CDR3 spells CATFRCGYTF. The CDR3 nucleotides read TGTGCCACCTTCAGGTGTGGCTACACCTTC.